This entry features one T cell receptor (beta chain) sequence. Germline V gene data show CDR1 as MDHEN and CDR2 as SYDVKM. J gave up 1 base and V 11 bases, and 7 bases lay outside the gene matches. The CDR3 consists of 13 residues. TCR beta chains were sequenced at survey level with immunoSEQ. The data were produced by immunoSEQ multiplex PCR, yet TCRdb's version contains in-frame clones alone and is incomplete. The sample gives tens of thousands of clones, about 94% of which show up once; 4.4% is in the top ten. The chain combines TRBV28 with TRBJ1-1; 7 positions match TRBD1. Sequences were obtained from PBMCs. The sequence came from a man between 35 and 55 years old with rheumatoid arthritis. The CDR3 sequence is CAADRAENTEAFF. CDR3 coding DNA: TGTGCCGCAGACAGGGCGGAGAACACTGAAGCTTTCTTT.